This T cell receptor beta chain was sequenced for a study of shared clonotypes between healthy human individuals. Germline CDR1 and CDR2: SEHNR and FQNEAQ (reference sequence). This CDR3 is 13 amino acids long. Trimming pared 2 bases from V and 8 bases from J, leaving 9 bases between. Libraries were prepared by immunoSEQ multiplex PCR; TCRdb keeps only in-frame clonotypes and omits some of them. Of roughly 2.2 million clones in the sample, just over 90% were seen once. The chain links TRBV7-9 to TRBJ1-4; TRBD1 is a possible D gene (5 bases). Sequencing was carried out using naive CD4+ T cells from PBMCs. The sample's subset: CD45RA+ positively selected. This clonotype was sampled from a man aged 18 to 30 in good health. Some clones in this sample may be carry-over from other donors' samples. CDR3 DNA: TGTGCCAGCAGCTTAATCGGGGGGGAAAAACTGTTTTTT. Residues: CASSLIGGEKLFF.